This paragraph covers one TCR beta chain sequence. Its binding antigen is unknown. Per-base quality was not reported, and no clone a single base away is much larger than it. The entry originates in a study of blood T cell repertoires in COVID-19 (dated by TCRdb to 2020 to 2022). A note on the overall study: Collaborator samples came from the United States, Italy and Spain and covered acute and convalescent phases of COVID-19. The material from the prospective study consisted of cDNA or gDNA derived from T cells, B-cell-depleted T cells, or PBMCs. The samples were drawn from the first 160 participants of the ongoing ImmuneRACE study and from 1,200 or so subjects provided by 6 global collaborators. Nearly every sample came with metadata listing a de-identified subject ID, COVID-19 status, age in years and sex. Subjects who had been exposed to COVID-19, were actively infected with it, or had recovered from it provided the deeply sampled blood TCRbeta repertoires that made up the dataset. Where HLA class I and class II types were available, the types were taken from metadata supplied by the sample provider, not from assay-based typing. The repertoires were released in a freely available public database intended as a resource for research on the immune response to SARS-CoV-2. Results the study describes overall, beyond this receptor: The quantity of clinical and demographic metadata differed by source and by participant and was supplied without curation.

TCRbeta CDR3 regions were amplified from genomic DNA by means of the immunoSEQ Assay, a bias-controlled multiplex PCR. From the authors' description of their analysis: The number of nucleated cells in each sample was estimated by amplification of reference gene primers within the assay. Sequence reads were collapsed and filtered to measure the absolute abundance of every unique TCRbeta CDR3 rearrangement. For each sample, productive Simpson clonality was calculated by taking the square root of Simpson's diversity index across productive rearrangements. TCRdb took this table from immuneACCESS and kept in-frame rearrangements with V and J called. Such tables lack part of the clones; where checked against another copy, unresolved V genes explain under half of the gap, and the rest is unexplained. D and trimming come from the DNA, and the V and J calls and clone size come from that table. For this sample the table gives roughly 180,000 clones, of which about 84% were detected only once. About 5.3% of the sample is held by the ten biggest clonotypes.

Participants in the prospective study were aged roughly 18 to 95 years, lived in some 24 United States geographic areas, and enrolled through a virtual design. In the prospective study, participants were assigned to cohorts based on the clinical history participants reported in a screening survey and a study questionnaire. In the prospective study, whole blood, serum and a nasopharyngeal or oropharyngeal swab were collected from each participant by mobile phlebotomists. Over an approximately 2-month period, participants in the prospective study had the option of providing additional blood draws and questionnaires. Before DNA extraction, blood samples from the prospective study were shipped at room temperature or frozen. The receptor's source is a woman in her thirties or forties with acute COVID-19. What was sequenced was PBMCs or T cells enriched from blood (not recorded which).

The CDR3 reads as follows: CASSLRQALAVEANVLTF. The DNA sequence follows: TGTGCCAGCAGCTTAAGACAGGCTCTGGCGGTAGAGGCCAACGTCCTGACTTTC. The sequence links TRBV7-9 to TRBJ2-6; the D gene is possibly TRBD1, with 6 bases matching. Trimming at the junction amounts to 2 bases on V and 6 bases on J, and the germline ends lie 20 bases apart. The CDR3, cysteine through phenylalanine, is 18 amino acids long. Kept here is only the CDR3 DNA, which spans 54 bases and is read in frame from base 1. For CDR1 and CDR2, the germline V gene (reference sequence) lists SEHNR and FQNEAQ.